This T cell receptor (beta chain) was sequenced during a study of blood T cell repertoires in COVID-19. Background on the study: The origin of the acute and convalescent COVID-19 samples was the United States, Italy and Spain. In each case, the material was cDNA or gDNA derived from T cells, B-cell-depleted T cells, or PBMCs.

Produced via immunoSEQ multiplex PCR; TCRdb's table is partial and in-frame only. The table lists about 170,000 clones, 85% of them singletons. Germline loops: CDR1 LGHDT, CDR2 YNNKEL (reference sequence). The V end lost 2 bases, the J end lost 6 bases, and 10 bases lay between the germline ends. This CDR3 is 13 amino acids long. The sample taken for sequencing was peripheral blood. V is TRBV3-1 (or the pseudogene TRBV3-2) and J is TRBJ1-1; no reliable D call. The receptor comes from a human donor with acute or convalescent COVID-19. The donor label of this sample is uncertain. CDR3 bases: TGTGCCAGCAGCCAATTAAAGGCGGCTGAAGCTTTCTTT. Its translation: CASSQLKAAEAFF.